Below, 8 T cell receptor beta chains from the same sample are listed, as sequenced in a study of T cells after yellow fever vaccination. A single record per CDR3 protein comes from TCRdb applying MiXCR to the 5' RACE reads. Among fewer than 400,000 distinct CDR3 sequences listed, 6.2% were seen once. The sequenced sample was PBMCs, obtained 5 days after the yellow fever booster vaccination. These receptors came from a man aged 25-45 years who received the YFV17D yellow fever vaccine.

This clonotype occurred many times. This chain connects TRBV19 to TRBJ2-2; 8 bases match TRBD1. CDR3 length: 14 amino acids. Germline CDR1 and CDR2: LNHDA and SQIVND (reference sequence). V shed 7 bases, J shed 7 bases, and the junction held 8 bases outside the gene matches. CDR3 sequence: CASTTGQGGGELFF. CDR3 sequence (DNA): TGTGCCAGTACTACTGGACAGGGCGGCGGGGAGCTGTTTTTT.

This clonotype was counted a few times. V and J are TRBV18 and TRBJ2-7; TRBD1 aligns across 10 bases. CDR1 is KGHSH and CDR2 is LQKENI in the germline V gene. This CDR3 is built from 16 residues. J lost 2 bases, V lost 0 bases, and 4 bases had no gene match. Here the CDR3 reads CASSPPTGTGAYEQYF. DNA of the CDR3: TGTGCCAGCTCACCACCTACCGGGACAGGGGCCTACGAGCAGTACTTC.

There are many counts of this clonotype. The V and J genes are TRBV6-4 and TRBJ1-1; 7 nucleotides align to TRBD1. The germline V gene has CDR1 MRHNA and CDR2 SNTAGT. This CDR3 region has 14 residues. The V and J ends lost 6 bases and 5 bases, in that order; junction bases with no gene match: 9. The CDR3 coding sequence is TGTGCCAGCAGCCCCCCGCAACAGGGGACTGAAGCTTTCTTT. It translates to CASSPPQQGTEAFF.

V usage is TRBV7-2 and J usage is TRBJ2-1; the D gene is possibly TRBD1 (6 bases). The CDR3 is 17 residues long. Per the germline V gene, CDR1 is SGHTA and CDR2 is FQGNSA. The V gene lost 5 bases and the J gene lost 1 base, with 18 bases spanning the gap. The DNA for the CDR3 is TGTGCCAGCAGCCCCAGGGGAGCCCATATTTCCTACAATGAGCAGTTCTTC. It yields the protein CASSPRGAHISYNEQFF.

This chain links TRBV20-1 with TRBJ1-5; D uncertain. V lost 1 base and J 2 bases, leaving 12 bases between the germline ends. CDR3 length: 15 amino acids. Germline CDR1 is DFQATT and CDR2 is SNEGSKA (reference sequence). The DNA of the CDR3 is TGCAGTGCTAGAGCGACTCCGAGGGGCAATCAGCCCCAGCATTTT. Translated: CSARATPRGNQPQHF.

This clonotype was found a few times. This chain joins TRBV12-3 or TRBV12-4 and TRBJ2-1; the D is unclear. The CDR3 runs 15 residues. Trimming shortened V by 4 bases and J by 9 bases, and 19 bases separated the two germline ends. DNA of the CDR3: TGTGCCAGCAGTTCCCCCCGTCGGGCCCCCGGTGAGCAGTTCTTC. Residues: CASSSPRRAPGEQFF.

This clonotype was seen more than once but under ten times. V gene TRBV20-1 combines with J gene TRBJ2-7; D remains ambiguous. Germline V gene data show CDR1 as DFQATT and CDR2 as SNEGSKA (reference sequence). The CDR3 is 10 residues long. With 6 bases removed from V and 6 bases from J, the gap between germline ends came to 9 bases. CDR3 nucleotides: TGCAGTGCGCCCTACCCCGAGCAGTACTTC. It translates to CSAPYPEQYF.

The chain links TRBV28 to TRBJ2-3; 11 bases align to TRBD2. J was trimmed by 0 bases and V by 3 bases; bases with no gene match: 17. The V gene's germline CDR1 is MDHEN and CDR2 SYDVKM. The CDR3 covers 21 residues. DNA of the CDR3: TGTGCCAGCAGTTTCCCCCTACTAGCGGGAGATCCCCCCCTTAGCACAGATACGCAGTATTTT. Encoded protein: CASSFPLLAGDPPLSTDTQYF. The whole variable domain, remainder taken from reference TRBV28 and TRBJ2-3, is DVKVTQSSRYLVKRTGEKVFLECVQDMDHENMFWYRQDPGLGLRLIYFSYDVKMKEKGDIPEGYSVSREKKERFSLILESASTNQTSMYLCASSFPLLAGDPPLSTDTQYFGPGTRLTVL.